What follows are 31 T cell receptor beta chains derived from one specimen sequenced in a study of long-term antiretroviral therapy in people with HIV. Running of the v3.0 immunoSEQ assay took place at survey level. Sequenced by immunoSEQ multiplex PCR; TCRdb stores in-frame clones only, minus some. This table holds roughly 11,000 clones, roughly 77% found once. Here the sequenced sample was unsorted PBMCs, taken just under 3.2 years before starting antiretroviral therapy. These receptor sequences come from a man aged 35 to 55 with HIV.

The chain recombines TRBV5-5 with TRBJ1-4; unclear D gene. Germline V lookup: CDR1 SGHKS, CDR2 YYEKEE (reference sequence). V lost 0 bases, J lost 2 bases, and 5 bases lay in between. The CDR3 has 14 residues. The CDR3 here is CASSLGFTNEKLFF. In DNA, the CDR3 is TGTGCCAGCAGCTTGGGGTTTACTAATGAAAAACTGTTTTTT.

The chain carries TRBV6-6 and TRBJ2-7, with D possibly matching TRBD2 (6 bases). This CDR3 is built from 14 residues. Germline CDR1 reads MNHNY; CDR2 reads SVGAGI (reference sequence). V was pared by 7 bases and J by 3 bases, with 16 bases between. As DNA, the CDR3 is TGTGCCAGCATCAAGACGGTGGGAGGCTACGAGCAGTACTTC. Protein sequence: CASIKTVGGYEQYF.

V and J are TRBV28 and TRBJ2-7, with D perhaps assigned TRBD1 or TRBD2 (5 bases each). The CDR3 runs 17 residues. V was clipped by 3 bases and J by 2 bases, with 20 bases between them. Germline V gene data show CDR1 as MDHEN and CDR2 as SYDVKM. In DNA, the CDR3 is TGTGCCAGCAGTTTGGAATTGACGGGGCATGAAACCTACGAGCAGTACTTC. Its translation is CASSLELTGHETYEQYF.

As DNA, the CDR3 is TGTGCCATCAGTGAGTCGAAGATTAGGCGCGTGACTGGGGCCAACGTCCTGACTTTC. Residues: CAISESKIRRVTGANVLTF. J is TRBJ2-6 and V is TRBV10-3; D gene unclear. V dropped 0 bases and J dropped 2 bases, with 17 bases sitting between them. The V gene's germline CDR1 is ENHRY and CDR2 SYGVKD. CDR3 length equals 19 residues.

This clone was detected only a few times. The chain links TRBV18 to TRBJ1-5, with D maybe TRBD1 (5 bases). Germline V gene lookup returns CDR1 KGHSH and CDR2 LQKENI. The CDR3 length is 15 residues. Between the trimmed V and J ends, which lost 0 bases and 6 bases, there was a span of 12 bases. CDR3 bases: TGTGCCAGCTCACCACCAGATGGGGGAAGTCAGCCCCAGCATTTT. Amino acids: CASSPPDGGSQPQHF.

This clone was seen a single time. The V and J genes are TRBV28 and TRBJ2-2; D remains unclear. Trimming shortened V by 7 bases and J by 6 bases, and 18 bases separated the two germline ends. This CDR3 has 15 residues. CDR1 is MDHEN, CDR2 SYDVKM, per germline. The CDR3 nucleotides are TGTGCCAGCACCCCCGGCCGGGCGGTACCCGGGGAGCTGTTTTTT. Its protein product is CASTPGRAVPGELFF.

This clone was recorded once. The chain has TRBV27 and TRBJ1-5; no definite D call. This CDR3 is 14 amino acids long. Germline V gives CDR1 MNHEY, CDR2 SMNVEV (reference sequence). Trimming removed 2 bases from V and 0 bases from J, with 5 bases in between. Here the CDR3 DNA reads TGTGCCAGCAGTTTAGGCTATAGCAATCAGCCCCAGCATTTT. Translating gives CASSLGYSNQPQHF.

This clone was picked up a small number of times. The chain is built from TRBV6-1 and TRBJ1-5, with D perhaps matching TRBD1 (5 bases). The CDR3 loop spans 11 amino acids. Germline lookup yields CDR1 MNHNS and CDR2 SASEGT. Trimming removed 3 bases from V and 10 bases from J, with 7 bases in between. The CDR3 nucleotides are TGTGCCAGCAGTGAGACAGCTCCCCAGCATTTT. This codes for CASSETAPQHF.

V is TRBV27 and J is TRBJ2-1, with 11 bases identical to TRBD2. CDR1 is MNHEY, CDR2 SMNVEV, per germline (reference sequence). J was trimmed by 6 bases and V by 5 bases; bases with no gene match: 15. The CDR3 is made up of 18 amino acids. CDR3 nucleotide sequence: TGTGCCAGCAGTACCATACCAGGAACTAGCGGGAGATGCAATGAGCAGTTCTTC. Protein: CASSTIPGTSGRCNEQFF.

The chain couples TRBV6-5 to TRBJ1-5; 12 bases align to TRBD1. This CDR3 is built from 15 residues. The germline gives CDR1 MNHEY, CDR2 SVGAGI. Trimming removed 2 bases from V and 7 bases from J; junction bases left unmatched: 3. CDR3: CASSYGTGGGQPQHF. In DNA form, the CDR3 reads TGTGCCAGCAGTTACGGGACAGGGGGCGGGCAGCCCCAGCATTTT.

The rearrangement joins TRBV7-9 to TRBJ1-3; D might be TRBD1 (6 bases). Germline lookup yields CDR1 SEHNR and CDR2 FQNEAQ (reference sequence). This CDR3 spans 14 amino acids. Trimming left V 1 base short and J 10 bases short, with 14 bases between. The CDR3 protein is CASSLVGQLGTIYF. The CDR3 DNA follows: TGTGCCAGCAGCTTAGTAGGACAGCTCGGGACCATATATTTT.

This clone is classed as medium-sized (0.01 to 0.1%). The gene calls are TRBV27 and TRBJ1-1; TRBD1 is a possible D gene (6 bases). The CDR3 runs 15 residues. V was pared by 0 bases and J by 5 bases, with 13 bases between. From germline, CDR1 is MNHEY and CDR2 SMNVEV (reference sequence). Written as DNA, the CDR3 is TGTGCCAGCAGTTTATCGTCCAGAGGGGGAACTGAAGCTTTCTTT. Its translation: CASSLSSRGGTEAFF.

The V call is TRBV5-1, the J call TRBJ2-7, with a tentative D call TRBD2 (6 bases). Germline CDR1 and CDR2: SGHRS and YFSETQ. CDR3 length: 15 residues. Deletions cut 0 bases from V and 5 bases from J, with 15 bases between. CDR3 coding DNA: TGCGCCAGCAGCTTGGTATCGGGAGTGTTAGACGAGCAGTACTTC. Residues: CASSLVSGVLDEQYF.

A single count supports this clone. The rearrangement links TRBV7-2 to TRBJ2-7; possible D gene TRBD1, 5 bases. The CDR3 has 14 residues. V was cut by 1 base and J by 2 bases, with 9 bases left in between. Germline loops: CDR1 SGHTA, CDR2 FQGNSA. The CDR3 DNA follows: TGTGCCAGCAGCTTAGGAACAGGAGCCTACGAGCAGTACTTC. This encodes CASSLGTGAYEQYF.

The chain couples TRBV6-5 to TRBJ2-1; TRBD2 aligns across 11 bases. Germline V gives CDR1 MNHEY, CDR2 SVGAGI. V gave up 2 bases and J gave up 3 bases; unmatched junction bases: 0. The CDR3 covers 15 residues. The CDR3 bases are TGTGCCAGCAGTTACGGGACTAGCGGCTACAATGAGCAGTTCTTC. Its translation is CASSYGTSGYNEQFF.

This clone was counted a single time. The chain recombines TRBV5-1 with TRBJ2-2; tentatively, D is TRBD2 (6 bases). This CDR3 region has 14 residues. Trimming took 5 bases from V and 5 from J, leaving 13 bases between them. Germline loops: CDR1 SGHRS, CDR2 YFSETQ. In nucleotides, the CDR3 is TGCGCCAGCAGTCGGACTATCGCTACCGGGGAGCTGTTTTTT. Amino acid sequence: CASSRTIATGELFF.

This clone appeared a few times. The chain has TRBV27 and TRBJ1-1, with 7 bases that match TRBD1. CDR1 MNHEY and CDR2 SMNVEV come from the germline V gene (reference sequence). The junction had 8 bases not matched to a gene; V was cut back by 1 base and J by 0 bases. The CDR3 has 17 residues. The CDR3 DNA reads TGTGCCAGCAGTTTATACTTCAGACAGGGTATGAACACTGAAGCTTTCTTT. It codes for CASSLYFRQGMNTEAFF.

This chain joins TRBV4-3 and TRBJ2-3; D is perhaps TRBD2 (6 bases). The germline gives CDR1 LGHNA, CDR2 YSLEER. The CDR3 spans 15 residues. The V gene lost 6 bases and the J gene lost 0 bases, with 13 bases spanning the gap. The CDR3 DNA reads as TGCGCCAGCAGACAACTTAGCGGTAGCACAGATACGCAGTATTTT. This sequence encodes CASRQLSGSTDTQYF.

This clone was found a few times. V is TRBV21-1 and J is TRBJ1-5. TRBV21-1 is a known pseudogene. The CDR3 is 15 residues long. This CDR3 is CASRVLALGNQPQHF. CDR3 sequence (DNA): TGTGCCTCCCGGGTTTTGGCTTTAGGCAATCAGCCCCAGCATTTT.

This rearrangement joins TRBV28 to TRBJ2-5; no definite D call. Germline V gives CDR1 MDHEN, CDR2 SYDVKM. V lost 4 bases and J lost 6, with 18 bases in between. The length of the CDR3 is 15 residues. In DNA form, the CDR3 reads TGTGCCAGCAGTTCCAGTCCCGCGGTCGCTAAGACCCAGTACTTC. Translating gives CASSSSPAVAKTQYF.

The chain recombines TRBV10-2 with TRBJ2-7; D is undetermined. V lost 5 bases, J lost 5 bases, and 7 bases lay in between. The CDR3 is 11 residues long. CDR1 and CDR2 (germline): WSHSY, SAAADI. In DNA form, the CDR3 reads TGCGCCAGCAGTACTATAGACGAGCAGTACTTC. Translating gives CASSTIDEQYF.

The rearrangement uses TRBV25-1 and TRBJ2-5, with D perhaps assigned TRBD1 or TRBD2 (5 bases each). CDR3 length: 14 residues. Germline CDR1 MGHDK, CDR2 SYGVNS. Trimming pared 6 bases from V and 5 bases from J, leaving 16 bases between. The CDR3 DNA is TGTGCCAGCAGCCCGGGGCAGAATGTGGAGACCCAGTACTTC. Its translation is CASSPGQNVETQYF.

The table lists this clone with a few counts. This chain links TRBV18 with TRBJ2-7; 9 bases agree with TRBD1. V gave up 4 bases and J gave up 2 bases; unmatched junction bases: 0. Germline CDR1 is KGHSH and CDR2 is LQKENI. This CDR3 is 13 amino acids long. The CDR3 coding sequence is TGTGCCAGCTCACGGGACAGGGCCTACGAGCAGTACTTC. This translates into CASSRDRAYEQYF.

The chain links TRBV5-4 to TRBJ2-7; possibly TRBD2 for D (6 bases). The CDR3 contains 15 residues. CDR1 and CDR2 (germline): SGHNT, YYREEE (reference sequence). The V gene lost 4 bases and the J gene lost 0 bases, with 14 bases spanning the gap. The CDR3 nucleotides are TGTGCCAGCAGCGGAAGCGGGCCAAACTCCTACGAGCAGTACTTC. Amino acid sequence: CASSGSGPNSYEQYF.

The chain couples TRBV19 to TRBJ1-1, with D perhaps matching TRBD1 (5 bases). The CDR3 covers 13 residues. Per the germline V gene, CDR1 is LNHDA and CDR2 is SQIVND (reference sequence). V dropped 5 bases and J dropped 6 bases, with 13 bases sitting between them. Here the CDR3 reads CASSQLWGAEAFF. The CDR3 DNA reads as TGTGCCAGTAGTCAACTCTGGGGGGCTGAAGCTTTCTTT.

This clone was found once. CDR3 nucleotide sequence: TGTGCCAGTAGGGACGGGACAGTGAACACTGAAGCTTTCTTT. Translation: CASRDGTVNTEAFF. The rearrangement links TRBV19 to TRBJ1-1; 7 bases line up with TRBD1. Trimming removed 6 bases from V and 0 bases from J; junction bases left unmatched: 4. Germline CDR1 is LNHDA and CDR2 is SQIVND (reference sequence). This CDR3 contains 14 residues. Variable domain in full (rest from reference TRBV19 and TRBJ1-1): DGGITQSPKYLFRKEGQNVTLSCEQNLNHDAMYWYRQDPGQGLRLIYYSQIVNDFQKGDIAEGYSVSREKKESFPLTVTSAQKNPTAFYLCASRDGTVNTEAFFGQGTRLTVV.

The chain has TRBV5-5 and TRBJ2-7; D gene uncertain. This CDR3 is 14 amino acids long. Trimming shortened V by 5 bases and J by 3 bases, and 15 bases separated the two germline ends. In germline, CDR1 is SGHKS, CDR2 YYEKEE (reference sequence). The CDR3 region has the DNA TGTGCCAGCAGAACTCGGACGGCGGACTACGAGCAGTACTTC. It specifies CASRTRTADYEQYF.

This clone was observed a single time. The CDR3 nucleotides read TGTGCCAGCAGCCAAGCTCCGGGACAGTCCTACAATGAGCAGTTCTTC. Translation: CASSQAPGQSYNEQFF. This chain uses TRBV4-2 with TRBJ2-1; 7 bases align to TRBD1. CDR3 length: 16 residues. The ends lost 1 base at V and 1 base at J; junction bases unmatched: 4. Germline loops: CDR1 LGHNA, CDR2 YNFKEQ.

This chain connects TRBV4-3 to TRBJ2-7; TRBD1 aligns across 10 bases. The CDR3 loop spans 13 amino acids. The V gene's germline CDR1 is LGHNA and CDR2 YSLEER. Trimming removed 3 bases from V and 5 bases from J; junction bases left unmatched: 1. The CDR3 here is CASSQTGGNEQYF. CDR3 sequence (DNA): TGCGCCAGCAGCCAGACAGGGGGCAACGAGCAGTACTTC.

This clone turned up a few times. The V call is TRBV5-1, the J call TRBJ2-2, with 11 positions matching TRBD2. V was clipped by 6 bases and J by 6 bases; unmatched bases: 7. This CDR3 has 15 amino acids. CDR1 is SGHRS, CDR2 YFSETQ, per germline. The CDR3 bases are TGCGCCAGCACTGAACTAGCGGGAGTTGCCGGGGAGCTGTTTTTT. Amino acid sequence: CASTELAGVAGELFF.

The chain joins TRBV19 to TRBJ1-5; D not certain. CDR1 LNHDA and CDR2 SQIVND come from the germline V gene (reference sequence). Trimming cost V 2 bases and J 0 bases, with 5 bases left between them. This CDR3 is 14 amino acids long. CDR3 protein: CASSIQDSNQPQHF. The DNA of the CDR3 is TGTGCCAGTAGTATACAAGATAGCAATCAGCCCCAGCATTTT.